The 30 T cell receptor beta chains below were found in one sample sequenced in a study of a mutant IDH1 vaccine in newly diagnosed glioma. Time point here: week 35, safety follow-up. Every vaccine dose comprised 300 ug of mutant IDH1 20-mer peptide plus topical imiquimod. These receptors have no identified antigens. Clones were sequenced by immunoSEQ multiplex PCR, and TCRdb holds only the in-frame ones, with some missing. This sample has about 48,000 clones, with around 85% found just once. The starting material was PBMCs, obtained from a glioma patient whose treatment included an IDH1 peptide vaccine. These receptors originate from a man aged 40-55 years with glioma.

The chain recombines TRBV10-3 with TRBJ1-3; 8 bases agree with TRBD1. The CDR3 spans 15 residues. V shed 6 bases, J shed 0 bases, and the junction held 4 bases outside the gene matches. Germline V CDR1 and CDR2: ENHRY, SYGVKD. CDR3 DNA sequence: TGTGCCATCAGGGATGGGACAGGCTCTGGAAACACCATATATTTT. It translates to CAIRDGTGSGNTIYF.

The chain carries TRBV2 and TRBJ2-3; TRBD2 is a possible D gene (5 bases). Trimming shortened V by 5 bases and J by 2 bases, and 14 bases separated the two germline ends. The CDR3 is made up of 15 amino acids. CDR1 and CDR2 (germline): SNHLY, FYNNEI. Here the CDR3 DNA reads TGTGCCAGCAGTTCCGGACGGGGTGACACAGATACGCAGTATTTT. Its translation: CASSSGRGDTDTQYF.

This rearrangement joins TRBV11-3 to TRBJ2-3, with 9 nucleotides matching TRBD1. Trimming removed 5 bases from V and 4 bases from J; junction bases left unmatched: 4. Germline loops: CDR1 SGHNT, CDR2 YENEEA. The CDR3 consists of 14 residues. The chain's CDR3 is CASSQDRGSDTQYF. DNA of the CDR3: TGTGCCAGCAGCCAGGACAGGGGATCAGATACGCAGTATTTT.

The gene calls are TRBV9 and TRBJ2-7; 7 bases line up with TRBD2. J lost 3 bases, V lost 4 bases, and 10 bases had no gene match. The CDR3 runs to 15 residues. Germline V gene lookup returns CDR1 SGDLS and CDR2 YYNGEE. This CDR3 reads CASSPGAGEHYEQYF. The CDR3 DNA sequence: TGTGCCAGCAGCCCTGGGGCGGGGGAACACTACGAGCAGTACTTC.

The chain couples TRBV19 to TRBJ2-7; the match to TRBD1 covers 7 bases. Germline lookup yields CDR1 LNHDA and CDR2 SQIVND (reference sequence). There are 13 residues in the CDR3. V was pared by 5 bases and J by 3 bases, with 4 bases of the junction left unmatched. The DNA for the CDR3 is TGTGCCAGTAGTTTAGGGGGCAGCTACGAGCAGTACTTC. Protein product: CASSLGGSYEQYF. Variable domain in full (rest from reference TRBV19 and TRBJ2-7): DGGITQSPKYLFRKEGQNVTLSCEQNLNHDAMYWYRQDPGQGLRLIYYSQIVNDFQKGDIAEGYSVSREKKESFPLTVTSAQKNPTAFYLCASSLGGSYEQYFGPGTRLTVT.

The CDR3: CEVEAYYGYTF. The CDR3 DNA sequence: TGTGAGGTCGAGGCCTACTATGGCTACACCTTC. The rearrangement links TRBV13 to TRBJ1-2, with D unclear. This CDR3 contains 11 residues. CDR1 is PRHDT and CDR2 is FYEKMQ in the germline V gene (reference sequence).

The chain links TRBV4-2 to TRBJ1-2; D unclear. The CDR3 runs to 18 residues. Trimming removed 0 bases from V and 3 bases from J, with 20 bases in between. CDR1 and CDR2 from the germline V gene are LGHNA and YNFKEQ. Written as DNA, the CDR3 is TGTGCCAGCAGCCAAGATCCCGCCTCGGGTGGCAGAGACTATGGCTACACCTTC. Encoded protein: CASSQDPASGGRDYGYTF.

As concerns this clone: The identical CDR3 is also encoded by other nucleotide sequences in the sample. The gene calls are TRBV25-1 and TRBJ2-3; unclear D gene. V gave up 6 bases and J gave up 3 bases, with 4 bases separating them. The CDR3 sequence is 11 residues long. Germline loops: CDR1 MGHDK, CDR2 SYGVNS. The CDR3 spells CASSETDTQYF. The CDR3 DNA follows: TGTGCCAGCAGCGAAACAGATACGCAGTATTTT.

This chain connects TRBV4-2 to TRBJ2-7; 11 bases are a match to TRBD2. CDR1 and CDR2 (germline): LGHNA, YNFKEQ. The CDR3 consists of 16 residues. The J segment lost 0 bases and the V segment lost 2 bases, leaving 3 bases of the junction unmatched. The CDR3 region has the DNA TGTGCCAGCAGCCAAAAACTAGCGGGGGACTCCTACGAGCAGTACTTC. It translates to CASSQKLAGDSYEQYF.

This clone was picked up a small number of times. This rearrangement joins TRBV10-1 to TRBJ2-7; TRBD2 matches 13 bases. Trimming cost V 6 bases and J 2 bases; bases outside gene matches: 4. This CDR3 is built from 15 residues. Per germline, CDR1 WNHNN and CDR2 SYGVQD (reference sequence). The CDR3 bases are TGCGCCAGCAGCACCGGGACTAGCGGGACCTACGAGCAGTACTTC. This codes for CASSTGTSGTYEQYF.

This chain connects TRBV27 to TRBJ2-7; the D gene is possibly TRBD2 (5 bases). The V gene lost 8 bases and the J gene lost 3 bases, with 8 bases spanning the gap. The CDR3 contains 11 residues. Germline values: CDR1 MNHEY, CDR2 SMNVEV (reference sequence). CDR3: CASREGYEQYF. CDR3 nucleotide sequence: TGTGCCAGCCGTGAGGGCTACGAGCAGTACTTC.

This clone has just one count. The chain has TRBV5-1 and TRBJ2-3; 8 bases agree with TRBD1. Trimming took 0 bases from V and 2 from J; bases not matched to a gene: 2. Germline CDR1 is SGHRS and CDR2 is YFSETQ. The CDR3 spans 15 residues. CDR3 bases: TGCGCCAGCAGCTTGGTGACAGGGGTCACAGATACGCAGTATTTT. Translation gives CASSLVTGVTDTQYF.

The chain couples TRBV5-1 to TRBJ2-1; 7 nucleotides align to TRBD2. The CDR3 is made up of 14 amino acids. Germline CDR1 and CDR2: SGHRS and YFSETQ. The V gene end was trimmed by 0 bases and the J gene end by 7 bases; junction bases not matched to a gene: 4. CDR3 sequence: CASSLGRGINEQFF. In DNA, the CDR3 is TGCGCCAGCAGCTTGGGGCGGGGGATAAATGAGCAGTTCTTC.

The V and J genes are TRBV18 and TRBJ2-3; 9 bases are a match to TRBD2. V was pared by 3 bases and J by 1 base, with 5 bases of the junction left unmatched. The germline V gene has CDR1 KGHSH and CDR2 LQKENI. The CDR3 sequence is 16 residues long. This CDR3 reads CASSPTSGSRTDTQYF. CDR3 nucleotides: TGTGCCAGCTCACCGACTAGCGGATCCCGCACAGATACGCAGTATTTT.

The CDR3 region is CASSFYQTGATDTQYF. CDR3 nucleotides: TGTGCCAGCAGCTTTTATCAAACAGGTGCCACAGATACGCAGTATTTT. This chain joins TRBV5-5 and TRBJ2-3, with a possible D match to TRBD1 (5 bases). Trimming stripped 2 bases from V and 2 bases from J, with 15 bases between. CDR3 length: 16 amino acids. CDR1 and CDR2 (germline): SGHKS, YYEKEE (reference sequence).

This chain links TRBV6-6 with TRBJ1-5; 9 nucleotides align to TRBD1. The CDR3 is 16 residues long. From germline, CDR1 is MNHNY and CDR2 SVGAGI (reference sequence). The ends lost 2 bases at V and 0 bases at J; junction bases unmatched: 2. The CDR3 here is CASSYGTGNSNQPQHF. The CDR3 coding sequence is TGTGCCAGCAGTTACGGGACAGGGAATAGCAATCAGCCCCAGCATTTT.

The rearrangement joins TRBV27 to TRBJ1-2; D is ambiguous. The CDR3 length is 13 residues. V lost 3 bases and J lost 2, with 7 bases in between. CDR1 is MNHEY, CDR2 SMNVEV, per germline (reference sequence). CDR3 nucleotides: TGTGCCAGCAGTTTCTCCAGGAACTATGGCTACACCTTC. It codes for CASSFSRNYGYTF.

The chain carries TRBV7-8 and TRBJ1-5; 10 bases match TRBD1. The CDR3 consists of 14 residues. The V gene end was trimmed by 5 bases and the J gene end by 8 bases; junction bases not matched to a gene: 6. The V gene's germline CDR1 is SGHVS and CDR2 FQNEAQ. CDR3 coding DNA: TGTGCCAGCAGCCCCTCGGGACAGGGGAAGCCCCAGCATTTT. Its translation: CASSPSGQGKPQHF. Drawing the rest from reference TRBV7-8 and TRBJ1-5, the complete variable domain is GAGVSQSPRYKVAKRGQDVALRCDPISGHVSLFWYQQALGQGPEFLTYFQNEAQLDKSGLPSDRFFAERPEGSVSTLKIQRTQQEDSAVYLCASSPSGQGKPQHFGDGTRLSIL.

This chain uses TRBV5-1 with TRBJ2-7; D is uncertain. The V end lost 8 bases, the J end lost 7 bases, and 10 bases lay between the germline ends. The CDR3 loop spans 10 amino acids. CDR1 SGHRS and CDR2 YFSETQ come from the germline V gene. As DNA, the CDR3 is TGCGCCAGTCGGCCGGAGGAGCAGTACTTC. Translation gives CASRPEEQYF. The full variable domain, its missing parts supplied by reference TRBV5-1 and TRBJ2-7, is KAGVTQTPRYLIKTRGQQVTLSCSPISGHRSVSWYQQTPGQGLQFLFEYFSETQRNKGNFPGRFSGRQFSNSRSEMNVSTLELGDSALYLCASRPEEQYFGPGTRLTVT.

J is TRBJ1-5 and V is TRBV18; 10 positions match TRBD1. V gave up 4 bases and J gave up 3 bases; unmatched junction bases: 3. The CDR3 runs to 15 residues. The germline gives CDR1 KGHSH, CDR2 LQKENI. The DNA for the CDR3 is TGTGCCAGCTCACGGGACAGGGGCGACAATCAGCCCCAGCATTTT. Residues: CASSRDRGDNQPQHF.

This rearrangement joins TRBV18 to TRBJ2-1; 9 bases agree with TRBD2. Germline CDR1 KGHSH, CDR2 LQKENI. The CDR3 totals 15 residues. J gave up 8 bases and V 1 base, and 6 bases lay outside the gene matches. The CDR3 region is CASSPRSGGADEQFF. The CDR3 nucleotides read TGTGCCAGCTCACCACGTAGCGGGGGTGCAGATGAGCAGTTCTTC.

This clone was found once. The chain employs TRBV9 and TRBJ2-7; TRBD2 aligns across 10 bases. There are 16 residues in the CDR3. J lost 3 bases, V lost 3 bases, and 9 bases had no gene match. Germline V lookup: CDR1 SGDLS, CDR2 YYNGEE. The CDR3 bases are TGTGCCAGCAGCGCCCTGCCTAGCGGGGGATTCTACGAGCAGTACTTC. Residues: CASSALPSGGFYEQYF.

The chain recombines TRBV2 with TRBJ2-3, with D hard to call. The CDR3 covers 13 residues. Trimming pared 7 bases from V and 5 bases from J, leaving 13 bases between. CDR1 and CDR2 (germline): SNHLY, FYNNEI. The CDR3 loop is CASTNYWGDTQYF. CDR3 nucleotide sequence: TGTGCCAGCACCAACTACTGGGGAGATACGCAGTATTTT.

This chain connects TRBV9 to TRBJ2-2, with 8 bases aligning to TRBD2. This CDR3 region has 16 residues. The ends lost 2 bases at V and 4 bases at J; junction bases unmatched: 7. Germline V gene lookup returns CDR1 SGDLS and CDR2 YYNGEE. CDR3 sequence (DNA): TGTGCCAGCAGCGTTAGCGGGGTTGGGGGCACCGGGGAGCTGTTTTTT. Translated, it gives CASSVSGVGGTGELFF.

The chain couples TRBV4-1 to TRBJ1-2, with 10 positions matching TRBD1. The J segment lost 8 bases and the V segment lost 1 base, leaving 10 bases of the junction unmatched. Germline assignment: CDR1 MGHRA and CDR2 YSYEKL. The CDR3 has 16 amino acids. CDR3 coding DNA: TGCGCCAGCAGCCAAGCGGAAGGACAGGGGGGAAGGGGCTACACCTTC. Translated, it gives CASSQAEGQGGRGYTF.

The chain employs TRBV5-1 and TRBJ2-5; 8 bases are a match to TRBD2. Germline loops: CDR1 SGHRS, CDR2 YFSETQ. This CDR3 contains 16 residues. Trimming at V came to 0 bases and at J to 0 bases, leaving 4 bases not matched to a gene. CDR3 in DNA: TGCGCCAGCAGCTTGGATGTAGCGGGGTACCAAGAGACCCAGTACTTC. Amino acid sequence: CASSLDVAGYQETQYF.

The genes are TRBV4-2 and TRBJ2-7; 8 bases align to TRBD2. V trimming: 0 bases; J trimming: 0 bases; junction bases outside the gene matches: 4. Germline V CDR1 and CDR2: LGHNA, YNFKEQ. The CDR3 has 16 amino acids. The CDR3 nucleotides are TGTGCCAGCAGCCAAGAGGGCAGCGGGAGCTCCTACGAGCAGTACTTC. Its translation: CASSQEGSGSSYEQYF.

The rearrangement links TRBV2 to TRBJ2-7; D possibly corresponds to TRBD1 (8 bases). The CDR3 covers 15 residues. Trimming took 5 bases from V and 4 from J, leaving 18 bases between them. In germline, CDR1 is SNHLY, CDR2 FYNNEI. The CDR3 reads CASSPGLRTGYEQYF. The CDR3 nucleotides are TGTGCCAGCAGTCCGGGACTAAGGACAGGGTACGAGCAGTACTTC.

V and J are TRBV21-1 and TRBJ1-6. TRBV21-1 is a pseudogene. The CDR3 is made up of 15 amino acids. CDR3 in amino acids: CASSRRVGRASPLHF. The CDR3 nucleotides read TGTGCCAGCAGCCGGAGGGTGGGGCGCGCGTCACCCCTCCACTTT.

The chain couples TRBV19 to TRBJ2-7; a possible D gene is TRBD1 (6 bases). V was cut by 5 bases and J by 3 bases, with 11 bases left in between. This CDR3 is built from 13 residues. Germline-derived CDR1 and CDR2 are LNHDA and SQIVND (reference sequence). The CDR3 DNA follows: TGTGCCAGTAGTGGGCAGGGGCTCTACGAGCAGTACTTC. It is translated as CASSGQGLYEQYF.